The T cell receptor beta chain described here comes from a study of T cells in Graves' hyperthyroidism and ophthalmopathy. Amplification yielded TCR beta CDR3 regions, with RNA transcripts as the source. HTBI primers were employed in a first-round RT-PCR of the TCR CDR3. From the multiplex PCR reads, TCRdb called clonotypes with MiXCR, one entry per CDR3 protein. The sample has about 350,000 distinct CDR3 sequences, around 18% seen once; the top ten hold 15% to 18%. This clonotype was detected many times. Trimming removed 7 bases at V and 1 base at J, with 10 bases between. The CDR3 is 13 amino acids.

Sequencing was carried out using blood. This sequence joins TRBV12-3 or TRBV12-4 and TRBJ1-2, with TRBD1 as a possible D gene (6 bases). This receptor was obtained from a woman in her forties with Graves' ophthalmopathy. Here the CDR3 DNA reads TGTGCCAGCAAGACAGGCGGTAACTATGGCTACACCTTC. Its translation is CASKTGGNYGYTF.